This is a list of T cell receptor beta chains from one sample in a study of OX40 agonist ivuxolimab in advanced cancers. TCRdb's table, derived via immunoSEQ multiplex PCR, lists solely in-frame clones and lacks some. The table has some 49,000 clones, about 85% seen once. The input for sequencing was CD4+ or CD8+ T cells sorted from blood, taken in a trial of the OX40 agonist ivuxolimab. All receptors derive from an adult with an advanced solid tumor such as melanoma, head and neck, liver or kidney cancer. The CDR3 runs from the conserved cysteine through the conserved F or W. A D gene is named only where the DNA matches it firmly. Where a row states a size, it is once, few, many or the class of an expanded clone; other rows omit it.

V	size	D	J	DNA	CDR3
TRBV9	NA	NA	TRBJ2-1	TGTGCCAGCAGCGTAACGGGGCTGCCCCACAATGAGCAGTTCTTC	CASSVTGLPHNEQFF
TRBV4-1	NA	TRBD1	TRBJ1-1	TGCGCCAGCAGCCCCTTGTACAGTCCGGGACAGTTGAACACTGAAGCTTTCTTT	CASSPLYSPGQLNTEAFF
TRBV6-6	few	TRBD1	TRBJ1-6	TGTGCCAGCAGCCCTACCGAGGGGGCCTGGAATTCACCCCTCCACTTT	CASSPTEGAWNSPLHF
TRBV6-5	NA	NA	TRBJ2-7	TGTGCCAGCAGTTACTCTTCGACGGGCGAGCAGTACTTC	CASSYSSTGEQYF
TRBV2	once	TRBD2	TRBJ2-2	TGTGCCAGCTGGCGGACTAGCGGGGGGCAACACACCGGGGAGCTGTTTTTT	CASWRTSGGQHTGELFF
TRBV11-2	NA	NA	TRBJ1-6	TGTGCCAGCAGCGAGGACGGGATCTCCTATAATTCACCCCTCCACTTT	CASSEDGISYNSPLHF
TRBV28	NA	NA	TRBJ2-3	TGTGCCAGCAGTTTCCGACTGACAGATACGCAGTATTTT	CASSFRLTDTQYF
TRBV4-3	NA	TRBD2	TRBJ2-2	TGCGCCAGCAGCCAAACTAGCGGGGGGGTGGCCGGGGAGCTGTTTTTT	CASSQTSGGVAGELFF
TRBV9	NA	NA	TRBJ1-6	TGTGCCAGCAGCGTGGGGCACAGGGTTGGGACACCCCTCCACTTT	CASSVGHRVGTPLHF
TRBV28	medium-sized	TRBD2	TRBJ2-2	TGTGCCAGCAGTTTATTTTTTCGGGGACTAGCCGGTACCGGGGAGCTGTTTTTT	CASSLFFRGLAGTGELFF
TRBV27	once	NA	TRBJ1-1	TGTGCCAGCAGCCTGACAGGAAACGCTGAAGCTTTCTTT	CASSLTGNAEAFF
TRBV5-4	NA	NA	TRBJ2-5	TGTGCCAGCAGCTTGGACGGAGAGACCCAGTACTTC	CASSLDGETQYF
TRBV4-2	NA	NA	TRBJ1-2	TGTGCCAGCAGCCAAGGTGGCACTCCCGGGGGGCTCGGGGGCTACACCTTC	CASSQGGTPGGLGGYTF
TRBV5-1	few	TRBD1	TRBJ1-6	TGCGCCAGCCGGAGTAGCAGGGGGCGCCTTGGGGATTCACCCCTCCACTTT	CASRSSRGRLGDSPLHF
TRBV15	NA	TRBD1	TRBJ2-2	TGTGCCACCAGCAGAGACAGGGGGCCCCACGGGGAGCTGTTTTTT	CATSRDRGPHGELFF
TRBV2	NA	TRBD1	TRBJ1-2	TGTGCCAGCAGTGGGAGGTTCAAAATAGTACAGGGGGACGGAAAACCCAATGGCTACACCTTC	CASSGRFKIVQGDGKPNGYTF
TRBV4-2	NA	TRBD1	TRBJ2-7	TGTGCCAGCAGCCAAGGACAGGGTCAACCCTACGAGCAGTACTTC	CASSQGQGQPYEQYF
TRBV9	NA	NA	TRBJ1-5	TGTGCCAGCAGCGTAGGTACAGGATCAAATCAGCCCCAGCATTTT	CASSVGTGSNQPQHF
TRBV9	NA	NA	TRBJ2-7	TGTGCCAGCAGCGGACGGGACTCCAGCTCCTACGAGCAGTACTTC	CASSGRDSSSYEQYF
TRBV11-2	NA	NA	TRBJ1-5	TGTGCCAGCAGCCAGGCCGTTTCGGGGGCGGGCAATCAGCCCCAGCATTTT	CASSQAVSGAGNQPQHF
TRBV30	once	TRBD1	TRBJ1-1	TGTGCCTGGAGTGGGGGCCAAGGGGGACAGACTGAAGCTTTCTTT	CAWSGGQGGQTEAFF
TRBV7-8	few	NA	TRBJ2-7	TGTGCCAGCAGCCTAGGCTCCTACGAGCAGTACTTC	CASSLGSYEQYF
TRBV9	NA	NA	TRBJ1-1	TGTGCCAGCGGGCGGGAGGCCGACACTGAAGCTTTCTTT	CASGREADTEAFF
TRBV28	NA	NA	TRBJ1-3	TGTGCCAGCAGTTTGAGGGGAGGTGGAAACACCATATATTTT	CASSLRGGGNTIYF
TRBV12-5	NA	NA	TRBJ2-4	TGTGCTAGTGGTTTGGTAATAAGAGACGGGCGGGAAAACATTCAGTACTTC	CASGLVIRDGRENIQYF
TRBV21-1	NA	NA	TRBJ2-5	TGTGCCAGCAGCATCACAGGGGGCAGGGAAAAAGAGACCCAGTACTTC	CASSITGGREKETQYF
TRBV11-2	NA	NA	TRBJ1-1	TGTGCCAGCACCCCTTTTGTCATGAACACTGAAGCTTTCTTT	CASTPFVMNTEAFF
TRBV27	NA	TRBD2	TRBJ2-3	TGTGCCAGCAAGTTAGCGGGGGGCACAGATACGCAGTATTTT	CASKLAGGTDTQYF
TRBV7-2	NA	NA	TRBJ2-5	TGTGCCAGCAGCTTAGCGGGGGAGCGATTTATCCAAGAGACCCAGTACTTC	CASSLAGERFIQETQYF
TRBV19	NA	NA	TRBJ1-5	TGTGCCAGTAGTAGACCTGGGACAAGTTTCAATCAGCCCCAGCATTTT	CASSRPGTSFNQPQHF
TRBV7-9	NA	TRBD1	TRBJ1-2	TGTGCCAGCAGCTCCGGGACAGACTTCAACTATGGCTACACCTTC	CASSSGTDFNYGYTF
TRBV7-9	NA	NA	TRBJ2-3	TGTGCCAGCAGCGCGTTGGGCGCGACAGATACGCAGTATTTT	CASSALGATDTQYF
TRBV27	NA	NA	TRBJ1-1	TGTGCCAGCGGGCAGGGGACCACTGAAGCTTTCTTT	CASGQGTTEAFF
TRBV4-3	NA	NA	TRBJ1-1	TGCGCCAGCAGCGCGCGGGCGGGGGCTGCTGAAGCTTTCTTT	CASSARAGAAEAFF
TRBV13	NA	NA	TRBJ2-3	TGTGCCAGCAGCTTAGAGGCAGATACGCAGTATTTT	CASSLEADTQYF
TRBV21-1	NA	NA	TRBJ1-5	TGTGCCAGCAGCAAGCCAGGGGAACAGCCCCAGCATTTT	CASSKPGEQPQHF
TRBV13	NA	NA	TRBJ2-2	TGTGCCACTAGCTTCAGGGGCGGGGAGCTGTTTTTT	CATSFRGGELFF
TRBV2	NA	NA	TRBJ2-2	TGTGCCAGCAGCCCCGGGTTGGTCACCGGGGAGCTGTTTTTT	CASSPGLVTGELFF
TRBV28	NA	NA	TRBJ1-6	TGTGCCAGTTTGCCGGGACTTAATTCACCCCTCCACTTT	CASLPGLNSPLHF
TRBV25-1	NA	NA	TRBJ1-1	TGTGCCAGCAGTGAATTGCGCGAAGCTTTCTTT	CASSELREAFF
TRBV4-1	few	NA	TRBJ2-2	TGCGCCAGCAGCCAATCGAGCACCGGGGAGCTGTTTTTT	CASSQSSTGELFF
TRBV27	NA	NA	TRBJ2-1	TGTGCCAGCAGTGGGGGCACCTACAATGAGCAGTTCTTC	CASSGGTYNEQFF
TRBV4-2	NA	NA	TRBJ2-5	TGTGCCAGCAGCCATCAGACAGGAGGAGGAGGGGAGACCCAGTACTTC	CASSHQTGGGGETQYF
TRBV9	NA	NA	TRBJ2-2	TGTGCCAGCAGCAGGGGAAACACCGGGGAGCTGTTTTTT	CASSRGNTGELFF
TRBV29-1	once	TRBD1	TRBJ2-1	TGCAGCGTTGATTTGGGACAGGGGGCCGTCCACAATGAGCAGTTCTTC	CSVDLGQGAVHNEQFF
TRBV25-1	NA	NA	TRBJ1-2	TGTGCCAGCAGTGACTCAAACACGATTAACTATGGCTACACCTTC	CASSDSNTINYGYTF
TRBV29-1	NA	NA	TRBJ1-2	TGCAGCGTCCCTCGGCGGGGGGCCCCTTATGGCTACACCTTC	CSVPRRGAPYGYTF
TRBV2	NA	NA	TRBJ1-1	TGTGCCAGCAGAGATATCGGTGAAGCTTTCTTT	CASRDIGEAFF
TRBV11-3	NA	NA	TRBJ2-1	TGTGCCAGCAGCTTAGCAGCGGGCAATGAGCAGTTCTTC	CASSLAAGNEQFF
TRBV7-8	NA	NA	TRBJ1-2	TGTGCCAGCAGCCCATCCGGGACACTGTATGGCTACACCTTC	CASSPSGTLYGYTF
TRBV11-2	NA	NA	TRBJ2-4	TGTGCCAGCAGCTTAGAAGTCACAACCAAAAACATTCAGTACTTC	CASSLEVTTKNIQYF
TRBV25-1	NA	TRBD1	TRBJ1-2	TGTGCCAGCAGGGGAATAATCAGGGGGCAGGCAAGCTATGGCTACACCTTC	CASRGIIRGQASYGYTF
TRBV7-8	NA	TRBD1	TRBJ1-1	TGTGCCAGCAGCTTTTGGGGAACAGGGGGCTTTGAAGCTTTCTTT	CASSFWGTGGFEAFF
TRBV25-1	NA	NA	TRBJ1-1	TGTGCCAGCAGTCCGGGACCTAACACTGAAGCTTTCTTT	CASSPGPNTEAFF
TRBV19	NA	NA	TRBJ1-5	TGTGCCAGTCAACAGACCCGAAATGGATATAGCAATCAGCCCCAGCATTTT	CASQQTRNGYSNQPQHF
TRBV30	few	NA	TRBJ2-3	TGTGCCTGGAGGGGAGAGGGCGGTGGGGGAGATACGCAGTATTTT	CAWRGEGGGGDTQYF
TRBV9	NA	NA	TRBJ2-1	TGTGCCAGCAGCGTAGAGTGGGGGGGCCTGTCCGATGAGCAGTTCTTC	CASSVEWGGLSDEQFF
TRBV7-2	NA	NA	TRBJ2-5	TGTGCCAGCAGCTACCTTGTGACCTTGGTTACCCAGTACTTC	CASSYLVTLVTQYF